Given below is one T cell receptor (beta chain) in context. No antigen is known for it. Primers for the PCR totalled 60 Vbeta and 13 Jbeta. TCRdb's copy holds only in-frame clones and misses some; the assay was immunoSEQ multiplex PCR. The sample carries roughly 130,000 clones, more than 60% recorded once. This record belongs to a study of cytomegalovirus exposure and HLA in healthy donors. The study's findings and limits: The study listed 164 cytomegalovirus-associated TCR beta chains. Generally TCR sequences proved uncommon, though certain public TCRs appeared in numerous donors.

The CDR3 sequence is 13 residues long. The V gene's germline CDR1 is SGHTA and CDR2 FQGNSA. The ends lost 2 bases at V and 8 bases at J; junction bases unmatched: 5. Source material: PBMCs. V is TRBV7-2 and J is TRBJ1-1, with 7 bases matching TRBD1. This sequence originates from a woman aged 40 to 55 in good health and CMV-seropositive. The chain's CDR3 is CASSLLTGYEAFF. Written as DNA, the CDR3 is TGTGCCAGCAGCTTACTGACAGGGTACGAAGCTTTCTTT.